Reported below is one T cell receptor (beta chain). This record belongs to a study of blood T cell repertoires in COVID-19. About the research overall: Donors in the United States, Italy and Spain gave samples during acute or convalescent COVID-19. The analysed material was cDNA or gDNA that came from T cells, B-cell-depleted T cells, or PBMCs.

Authors' methods: Reference gene primer amplification in the assay estimated nucleated cell counts. Only in-frame clones appear in the TCRdb table, and some are missing; sequencing was by immunoSEQ multiplex PCR. V, J and clone size are those of that table, while D and trimming were read from the DNA. The table records fewer than 200,000 clones, around two thirds of them present only once. The trim removed 11 bases at V and 3 bases at J, leaving 11 bases unmatched. This CDR3 is 14 amino acids long. Per the germline V gene, CDR1 is ENHRY and CDR2 is SYGVKD. Sample: peripheral blood. The V gene is TRBV10-3, the J gene TRBJ1-2; 8 nucleotides agree with TRBD1. The TCR comes from a woman of 80 years or more with acute or convalescent COVID-19. The CDR3 here is CASRPRQGHYGYTF. The CDR3 nucleotides read TGTGCCTCCCGTCCGCGACAGGGGCACTATGGCTACACCTTC.